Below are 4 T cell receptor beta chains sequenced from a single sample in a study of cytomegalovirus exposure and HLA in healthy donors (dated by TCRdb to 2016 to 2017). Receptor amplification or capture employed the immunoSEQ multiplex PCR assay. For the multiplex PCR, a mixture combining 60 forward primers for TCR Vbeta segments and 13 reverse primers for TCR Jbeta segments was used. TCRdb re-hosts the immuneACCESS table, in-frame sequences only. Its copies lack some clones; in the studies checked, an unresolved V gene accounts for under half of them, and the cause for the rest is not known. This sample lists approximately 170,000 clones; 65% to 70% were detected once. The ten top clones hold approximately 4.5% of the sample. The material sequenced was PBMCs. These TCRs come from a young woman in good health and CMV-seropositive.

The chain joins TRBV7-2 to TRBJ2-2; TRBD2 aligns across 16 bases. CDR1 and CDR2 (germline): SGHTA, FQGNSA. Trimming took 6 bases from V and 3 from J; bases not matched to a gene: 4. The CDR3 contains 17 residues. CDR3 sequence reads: CASSLGLAGGYTGELFF. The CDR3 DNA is TGTGCCAGCAGTTTGGGACTAGCGGGAGGGTACACCGGGGAGCTGTTTTTT.

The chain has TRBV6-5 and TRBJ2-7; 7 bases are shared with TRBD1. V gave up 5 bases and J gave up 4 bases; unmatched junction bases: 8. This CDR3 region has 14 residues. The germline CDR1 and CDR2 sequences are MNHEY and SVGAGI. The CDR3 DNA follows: TGTGCCAGCAGTCCCCGGACAGGAGGATACGAGCAGTACTTC. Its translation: CASSPRTGGYEQYF.

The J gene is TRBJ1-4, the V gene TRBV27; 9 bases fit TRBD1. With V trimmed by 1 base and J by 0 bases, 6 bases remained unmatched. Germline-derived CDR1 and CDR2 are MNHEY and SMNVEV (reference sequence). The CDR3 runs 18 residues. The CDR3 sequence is CASSLWGQGTATNEKLFF. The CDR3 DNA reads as TGTGCCAGCAGTTTATGGGGACAGGGAACGGCAACTAATGAAAAACTGTTTTTT.

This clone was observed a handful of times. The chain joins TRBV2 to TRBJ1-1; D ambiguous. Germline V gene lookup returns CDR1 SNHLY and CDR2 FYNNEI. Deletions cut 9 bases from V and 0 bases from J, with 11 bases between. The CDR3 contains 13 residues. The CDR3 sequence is CASQREMNTEAFF. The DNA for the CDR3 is TGTGCCAGTCAAAGGGAGATGAACACTGAAGCTTTCTTT. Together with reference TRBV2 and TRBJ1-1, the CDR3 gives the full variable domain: EPEVTQTPSHQVTQMGQEVILRCVPISNHLYFYWYRQILGQKVEFLVSFYNNEISEKSEIFDDQFSVERPDGSNFTLKIRSTKLEDSAMYFCASQREMNTEAFFGQGTRLTVV.